The entry that follows covers one TCR beta chain sequence. Its antigen is unknown. The CDR3 covers 15 residues. The V and J ends lost 4 bases and 0 bases respectively, with 13 bases between them. Germline V gene data show CDR1 as MGHRA and CDR2 as YSYEKL. The data originate from a study of CD39 and CD103 CD8 tumor-infiltrating T cells. Study outcomes and limitations: DP CD8 TILs appeared more oligoclonal than DN and SP CD8 TILs and blood memory CD8 T cells.

No therapy was ongoing when samples were collected. Sorted memory CD8 cells were CD8+CD4-CD45RA-, regardless of CCR7. Genomic DNA came from 10,000 to 100,000 sorted cells per subset. Sequenced by immunoSEQ multiplex PCR; TCRdb stores in-frame clones only, minus some. The sample lists 15,000 to 20,000 clones, under 95% occurring once. The source of this sequence is a human donor with head and neck squamous cell carcinoma. The chain combines TRBV4-1 with TRBJ2-7; TRBD1 might be the D (5 bases). Specimen: CD8+ T cells sorted from blood. The subset here: total memory CD8 T cells (CD45RA-CCR7+/-) from blood or uninvolved lymph node. The CDR3 spells CASSLAGDSSYEQYF. CDR3 in DNA: TGCGCCAGCAGCCTGGCCGGAGACAGCTCCTACGAGCAGTACTTC.